The 5 T cell receptor beta chains below all came from one sample that was sequenced in a study of blood T cells in healthy people across ages. A sample-barcoded 5' primer and a J-beta primer mix were used in a second PCR of roughly 6 to 11 cycles. TCRdb re-analysed the 5' RACE reads in MiXCR, keeping a single row per CDR3 protein. The sample consists of just over 800,000 distinct CDR3 sequences, 62% of them appearing once. The material sequenced was blood. These receptors originate from a man aged 30 to 39 in good health.

The rearrangement joins TRBV11-2 to TRBJ1-2; TRBD1 is a possible D gene (6 bases). This CDR3 has 14 amino acids. CDR1 is SGHAT, CDR2 FQNNGV, per germline. Trimming shortened V by 4 bases and J by 4 bases, and 13 bases separated the two germline ends. Written as DNA, the CDR3 is TGTGCCAGCAGCTCAAGCGGGGGCCTCTATGGCTACACCTTC. Translating it yields CASSSSGGLYGYTF. Full variable domain (remainder filled in from reference TRBV11-2 and TRBJ1-2): EAGVAQSPRYKIIEKRQSVAFWCNPISGHATLYWYQQILGQGPKLLIQFQNNGVVDDSQLPKDRFSAERLKGVDSTLKIQPAKLEDSAVYLCASSSSGGLYGYTFGSGTRLTVV.

This clonotype was recorded once. This chain joins TRBV7-8 and TRBJ2-1; no reliable D call. The assigned J gene may be wrong: the sequence end matches TRBJ2-7 better. From germline, CDR1 is SGHVS and CDR2 FQNEAQ. The CDR3 consists of 15 residues. CDR3 sequence (DNA): TGTGCCAGCAGCCCCAACCTAGGGTCCTACAATGAGCAGTACTTC. Protein product: CASSPNLGSYNEQYF.

This clonotype turned up a few times. The V call is TRBV29-1, the J call TRBJ2-1; D tentatively reads TRBD1 or TRBD2 (5 bases each). Germline V gene data show CDR1 as SQVTM and CDR2 as ANQGSEA. The germline V and J ends were trimmed by 7 bases and 7 bases, with 11 bases remaining between them. The CDR3 has 11 amino acids. The CDR3 protein is CSAQGVNEQFF. DNA of the CDR3: TGCAGCGCGCAGGGAGTGAATGAGCAGTTCTTC.

V gene TRBV2 combines with J gene TRBJ2-1; 7 bases map to TRBD1. The ends lost 6 bases at V and 7 bases at J; junction bases unmatched: 9. The CDR3 length is 14 residues. Germline CDR1 is SNHLY and CDR2 is FYNNEI. The CDR3 bases are TGTGCCAGCAGAGAACCAGGGACAGCGAATGAGCAGTTCTTC. This sequence encodes CASREPGTANEQFF.

This clonotype occurred a few times. The CDR3 coding sequence is TGTGCCAGCAGCGAGGCCGGCCAAGGCTATGGCTACACCTTC. Translated: CASSEAGQGYGYTF. This chain links TRBV9 with TRBJ1-2, with D uncertain. The V end lost 3 bases, the J end lost 4 bases, and 13 bases lay between the germline ends. Germline loops: CDR1 SGDLS, CDR2 YYNGEE. The CDR3 has 14 amino acids.